The 20 T cell receptor beta chains below all came from one sample that was sequenced in a study of identifying expanded T cells in peripheral blood. Clones were sequenced by immunoSEQ multiplex PCR, and TCRdb holds only the in-frame ones, with some missing. Here the sample spans under 100,000 clones, around nine tenths being singletons. Sequencing was performed on blood. The receptor source for this set is a person between 18 and 75 years old in good health.

The chain employs TRBV19 and TRBJ2-3, with 7 bases that match TRBD1. The CDR3 is 13 amino acids. Germline loops: CDR1 LNHDA, CDR2 SQIVND (reference sequence). Trimming took 5 bases from V and 1 from J; bases not matched to a gene: 0. For the CDR3, the DNA is TGTGCCAGTAGTGACAGGGGCACAGATACGCAGTATTTT. Translating gives CASSDRGTDTQYF.

The chain combines TRBV25-1 with TRBJ2-2, with 12 bases that match TRBD2. CDR1 is MGHDK, CDR2 SYGVNS, per germline. The junction had 6 bases not matched to a gene; V was cut back by 1 base and J by 3 bases. CDR3 size: 18 residues. CDR3 coding DNA: TGTGCCAGCAGTGAATTAGCTAGCGGGAGGGCCCACACCGGGGAGCTGTTTTTT. Translating gives CASSELASGRAHTGELFF. Based on the CDR3 plus reference TRBV25-1 and TRBJ2-2, the full variable domain is EADIYQTPRYLVIGTGKKITLECSQTMGHDKMYWYQQDPGMELHLIHYSYGVNSTEKGDLSSESTVSRIRTEHFPLTLESARPSHTSQYLCASSELASGRAHTGELFFGEGSRLTVL.

V gene TRBV5-1 combines with J gene TRBJ2-3; 8 bases are a match to TRBD2. The CDR3 totals 17 residues. Germline V lookup: CDR1 SGHRS, CDR2 YFSETQ. With 4 bases clipped from V and 2 bases from J, the junction kept 12 bases outside the gene matches. CDR3 sequence (DNA): TGCGCCAGCAGCACGGGACGGAATAGCGGGACCACAGATACGCAGTATTTT. This translates into CASSTGRNSGTTDTQYF.

The chain combines TRBV19 with TRBJ1-5; D gene uncertain. V was pared by 3 bases and J by 7 bases, with 16 bases between. Germline CDR1 LNHDA, CDR2 SQIVND (reference sequence). The CDR3 totals 15 residues. In nucleotides, the CDR3 is TGTGCCAGTAGTATCTCTTCCAGTGATCTGCAGCCCCAGCATTTT. It translates to CASSISSSDLQPQHF.

CDR3 sequence reads: CASSEVGQNTEAFF. The CDR3 DNA follows: TGTGCCAGCAGTGAAGTGGGTCAGAACACTGAAGCTTTCTTT. This chain connects TRBV6-1 to TRBJ1-1, with D uncertain. Trimming pared 1 base from V and 1 base from J, leaving 7 bases between. The CDR3 loop spans 14 amino acids. Germline CDR1 reads MNHNS; CDR2 reads SASEGT.

The chain couples TRBV2 to TRBJ2-1, with D perhaps matching TRBD1 (6 bases). V lost 6 bases, J lost 4 bases, and 10 bases lay in between. The germline CDR1 and CDR2 sequences are SNHLY and FYNNEI. The CDR3 extends over 13 amino acids. The CDR3 loop reads CASSATGYNEQFF. The CDR3 DNA is TGTGCCAGCAGCGCGACAGGATACAATGAGCAGTTCTTC.

The V gene is TRBV29-1, the J gene TRBJ1-2; D not resolved. The germline V gene has CDR1 SQVTM and CDR2 ANQGSEA. This CDR3 comprises 14 residues. V lost 2 bases and J 7 bases, leaving 17 bases between the germline ends. DNA of the CDR3: TGCAGCGTTGAACCCCCTGGTGGAGAACGTGGCTACACCTTC. This codes for CSVEPPGGERGYTF. The full variable domain, with the rest looked up from reference TRBV29-1 and TRBJ1-2, is SAVISQKPSRDICQRGTSLTIQCQVDSQVTMMFWYRQQPGQSLTLIATANQGSEATYESGFVIDKFPISRPNLTFSTLTVSNMSPEDSSIYLCSVEPPGGERGYTFGSGTRLTVV.

The chain links TRBV30 to TRBJ2-7; TRBD1 matches at 8 bases. The trim removed 4 bases at V and 1 base at J, leaving 3 bases unmatched. The CDR3 runs 13 residues. The germline V gene encodes CDR1 GTSNPN and CDR2 SVGIG (reference sequence). CDR3 region: CAWTGGNSYEQYF. CDR3 coding DNA: TGTGCCTGGACAGGGGGCAATTCCTACGAGCAGTACTTC.

This chain connects TRBV4-3 to TRBJ1-2; 9 bases match TRBD1. This CDR3 has 16 residues. J lost 4 bases, V lost 0 bases, and 6 bases had no gene match. Per germline, CDR1 LGHNA and CDR2 YSLEER. The CDR3, as DNA: TGCGCCAGCAGCCAAGAAATTTGGACAGGGGCCTATGGCTACACCTTC. This codes for CASSQEIWTGAYGYTF.

This clone was counted between two and nine times. The chain has TRBV7-9 and TRBJ2-1, with 9 bases aligning to TRBD1. This CDR3 is built from 15 residues. Germline-derived CDR1 and CDR2 are SEHNR and FQNEAQ (reference sequence). The junction had 6 bases not matched to a gene; V was cut back by 5 bases and J by 4 bases. This CDR3 reads CASSGAGTGYNEQFF. CDR3 DNA sequence: TGTGCCAGCAGCGGGGCCGGGACAGGGTACAATGAGCAGTTCTTC.

The chain is built from TRBV7-9 and TRBJ1-1; 10 bases match TRBD1. V trimming: 5 bases; J trimming: 7 bases; junction bases outside the gene matches: 13. CDR1 is SEHNR and CDR2 is FQNEAQ in the germline V gene (reference sequence). This CDR3 has 16 amino acids. CDR3 sequence: CASSPRQGAVRFEAFF. DNA of the CDR3: TGTGCCAGCAGCCCTCGACAGGGGGCGGTTCGGTTTGAAGCTTTCTTT. The full variable domain, its missing parts supplied by reference TRBV7-9 and TRBJ1-1, is DTGVSQNPRHKITKRGQNVTFRCDPISEHNRLYWYRQTLGQGPEFLTYFQNEAQLEKSRLLSDRFSAERPKGSFSTLEIQRTEQGDSAMYLCASSPRQGAVRFEAFFGQGTRLTVV.

The J gene is TRBJ2-1, the V gene TRBV7-2, with 9 bases fitting TRBD2. Germline V gives CDR1 SGHTA, CDR2 FQGNSA. This CDR3 region has 16 residues. Trimming removed 6 bases from V and 7 bases from J; junction bases left unmatched: 13. CDR3 loop: CASRQGRSGRLNEQFF. In DNA form, the CDR3 reads TGTGCCAGCAGGCAAGGACGAAGCGGGAGGTTGAATGAGCAGTTCTTC.

The chain has TRBV10-3 and TRBJ2-2, with TRBD1 matching over 11 bases. The CDR3 runs 19 residues. J gave up 4 bases and V 6 bases, and 16 bases lay outside the gene matches. Germline V gene sequence: CDR1 ENHRY, CDR2 SYGVKD. CDR3 loop: CAIRLDRGRVGASTGELFF. CDR3 bases: TGTGCCATCAGACTGGACAGGGGGCGAGTCGGGGCAAGCACCGGGGAGCTGTTTTTT.

The genes are TRBV6-5 and TRBJ2-5, with 7 bases matching TRBD1. The germline V gene encodes CDR1 MNHEY and CDR2 SVGAGI. With 6 bases clipped from V and 4 bases from J, the junction kept 5 bases outside the gene matches. The CDR3 loop spans 13 amino acids. The CDR3 loop is CASRTGKRETQYF. As DNA, the CDR3 is TGTGCCAGCAGGACAGGGAAGAGAGAGACCCAGTACTTC.

The chain is built from TRBV30 and TRBJ1-2; 7 positions match TRBD1. The germline gives CDR1 GTSNPN, CDR2 SVGIG (reference sequence). V gave up 5 bases and J gave up 4 bases; unmatched junction bases: 13. This CDR3 has 15 residues. In DNA form, the CDR3 reads TGTGCCTGGGGACGTCAAAACAGGGGTGGCTATGGCTACACCTTC. This codes for CAWGRQNRGGYGYTF.

The V and J genes are TRBV5-1 and TRBJ2-1, with D possibly being TRBD2 (6 bases). Germline CDR1 SGHRS, CDR2 YFSETQ. The CDR3 sequence is 15 residues long. Deletions cut 3 bases from V and 5 bases from J, with 15 bases between. CDR3 residues: CASSSGLTINNEQFF. CDR3 nucleotides: TGCGCCAGCAGCTCAGGACTAACCATCAACAATGAGCAGTTCTTC.

This chain joins TRBV30 and TRBJ2-7; 8 nucleotides align to TRBD1. The germline V gene encodes CDR1 GTSNPN and CDR2 SVGIG (reference sequence). This CDR3 spans 13 amino acids. V shed 5 bases and J 6 bases; nucleotides not matched to a gene: 9. The DNA for the CDR3 is TGTGCCTGGGTTCAGGACAGGGAAGGCGAGCAGTACTTC. Amino acid sequence: CAWVQDREGEQYF.

The chain has TRBV5-4 and TRBJ2-5; TRBD1 matches at 7 bases. Germline V gene lookup returns CDR1 SGHNT and CDR2 YYREEE (reference sequence). CDR3 length: 14 amino acids. V lost 2 bases, J lost 3 bases, and 4 bases stayed unmatched. The CDR3 DNA reads as TGTGCCAGCAGCTTCTCCGGGACAGAAGAGACCCAGTACTTC. Its translation: CASSFSGTEETQYF.

Only a few counts were recorded for this clone. This chain connects TRBV9 to TRBJ1-4; D unresolved. In germline, CDR1 is SGDLS, CDR2 YYNGEE. CDR3 size: 14 residues. Trimming pared 0 bases from V and 7 bases from J, leaving 10 bases between. CDR3 protein: CASSVGLRGEKLFF. DNA of the CDR3: TGTGCCAGCAGCGTAGGTCTACGAGGTGAAAAACTGTTTTTT.

The chain combines TRBV6-6 with TRBJ2-7; D perhaps matches TRBD2 (6 bases). V lost 5 bases to trimming and J lost 1 base, with 12 bases between them. Germline V lookup: CDR1 MNHNY, CDR2 SVGAGI (reference sequence). This CDR3 region has 14 residues. The CDR3 bases are TGTGCCAGCAGTGCCCGGGACTCATCCTACGAGCAGTACTTC. This gives the protein CASSARDSSYEQYF.